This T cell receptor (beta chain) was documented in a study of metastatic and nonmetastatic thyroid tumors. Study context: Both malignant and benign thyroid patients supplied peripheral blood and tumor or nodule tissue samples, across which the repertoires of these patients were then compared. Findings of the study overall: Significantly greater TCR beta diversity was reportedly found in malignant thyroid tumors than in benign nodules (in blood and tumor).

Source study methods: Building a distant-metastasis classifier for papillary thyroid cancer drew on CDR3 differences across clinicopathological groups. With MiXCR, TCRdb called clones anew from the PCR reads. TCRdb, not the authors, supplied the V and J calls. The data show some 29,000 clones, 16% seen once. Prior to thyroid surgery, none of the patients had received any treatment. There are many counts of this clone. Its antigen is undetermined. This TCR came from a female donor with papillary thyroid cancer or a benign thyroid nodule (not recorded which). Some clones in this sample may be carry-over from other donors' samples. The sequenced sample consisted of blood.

CDR3 loop: CASSLRGSGTDTQYF. CDR3 coding DNA: TGTGCCAGCAGCTTGCGCGGGAGTGGGACAGATACGCAGTATTTT. This sequence joins TRBV5-4 and TRBJ2-3; TRBD2 agrees at 7 bases. The germline V gene encodes CDR1 SGHNT and CDR2 YYREEE (reference sequence). V lost 1 base to trimming and J lost 3 bases; unmatched junction nucleotides: 5. This CDR3 is built from 15 residues.